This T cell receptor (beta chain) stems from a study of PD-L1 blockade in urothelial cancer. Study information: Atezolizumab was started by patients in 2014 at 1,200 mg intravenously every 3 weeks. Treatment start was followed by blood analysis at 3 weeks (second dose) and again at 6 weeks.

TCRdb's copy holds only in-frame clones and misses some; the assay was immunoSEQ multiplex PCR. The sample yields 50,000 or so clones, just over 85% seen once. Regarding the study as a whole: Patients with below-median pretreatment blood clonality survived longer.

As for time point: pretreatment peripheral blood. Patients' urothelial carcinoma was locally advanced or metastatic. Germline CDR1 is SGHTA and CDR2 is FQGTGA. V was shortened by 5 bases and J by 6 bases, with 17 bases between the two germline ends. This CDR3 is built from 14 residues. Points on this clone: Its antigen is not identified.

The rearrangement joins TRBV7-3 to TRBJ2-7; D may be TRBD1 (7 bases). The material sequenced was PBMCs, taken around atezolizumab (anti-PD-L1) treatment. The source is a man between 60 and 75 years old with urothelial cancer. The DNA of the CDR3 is TGTGCCAGCAGCAAAAGTGGCAGGGGGGCCGAGCAGTACTTC. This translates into CASSKSGRGAEQYF.